This T cell receptor (beta chain) was captured in a study of blood T cells in healthy people across ages. Broader study findings: Observed TCR beta diversity showed a strong correlation with the percentage of naive T cells as measured by flow cytometry. As age increased, TCR beta diversity per million T cells fell in a roughly linear fashion.

A second PCR of roughly 6 to 12 cycles used a sample-barcoded 5' primer and a J-beta primer mix. TCRdb called the 5' RACE reads again in MiXCR, with one record for every CDR3 protein. This table holds 920,000 or so distinct CDR3 sequences, around 45% found once. V dropped 1 base and J dropped 1 base, with 13 bases sitting between them. The CDR3 loop spans 16 amino acids. In germline, CDR1 is MNHEY, CDR2 SMNVEV (reference sequence). This clonotype was detected only a few times. No antigen is known for it. Sequences were obtained from blood. The sequence was collected from a woman aged 55-75 years in good health. V usage is TRBV27 and J usage is TRBJ1-2, with D perhaps matching TRBD1 (6 bases). The chain's CDR3 is CASSLYMTGNNYGYTF. The CDR3 DNA reads as TGTGCCAGCAGTTTATATATGACAGGAAATAACTATGGCTACACCTTC.